The next 11 T cell receptor beta chains were all read from a single sample in a study of graft-versus-host responses after intestinal transplantation. These receptors are not linked to any known antigen. Using immunoSEQ multiplex PCR, the repertoire was profiled, and TCRdb retains in-frame clones only, with some absent. The sample carries over 85,000 clones, approximately 95% recorded once. Sequenced material: unstimulated CD8+ T cells sorted from spleen or lymph node cells, taken before intestinal transplant. The receptors derive from a human donor who received an intestinal transplant.

The V and J genes are TRBV2 and TRBJ2-7; D perhaps matches TRBD1 (6 bases). The V gene lost 6 bases and the J gene lost 1 base, with 13 bases spanning the gap. The CDR3 length is 14 residues. Germline V gene lookup returns CDR1 SNHLY and CDR2 FYNNEI. CDR3 loop: CASSPTGGSYEQYF. The CDR3 nucleotides read TGTGCCAGCAGCCCGACAGGCGGATCCTACGAGCAGTACTTC.

This clone was seen once. The chain has TRBV4-3 and TRBJ2-7, with a weak D call TRBD1 (6 bases). This CDR3 has 14 amino acids. V lost 3 bases and J 7 bases, leaving 16 bases between the germline ends. CDR1 is LGHNA, CDR2 YSLEER, per germline. For the CDR3, the DNA is TGCGCCAGCAGCCAGACGACAGGTACCCGGGAGCAGTACTTC. It specifies CASSQTTGTREQYF.

J is TRBJ1-1 and V is TRBV4-1; no definite D call. The CDR3 length is 13 residues. V lost 1 base and J lost 0, with 3 bases in between. Germline V CDR1 and CDR2: MGHRA, YSYEKL. In DNA form, the CDR3 reads TGCGCCAGCAGCCAAGCTATGAACACTGAAGCTTTCTTT. Translating gives CASSQAMNTEAFF.

The chain joins TRBV19 to TRBJ2-2, with TRBD2 matching 7 bases. Germline loops: CDR1 LNHDA, CDR2 SQIVND (reference sequence). This CDR3 has 15 amino acids. The J segment lost 6 bases and the V segment lost 7 bases, leaving 11 bases of the junction unmatched. The CDR3 nucleotides are TGTGCCAGTATTAGCGGGCACACGACACCCGGGGAGCTGTTTTTT. Its protein product is CASISGHTTPGELFF.

This sequence joins TRBV13 and TRBJ2-3; no clear D gene. V lost 8 bases and J lost 1, with 16 bases in between. Germline V lookup: CDR1 PRHDT, CDR2 FYEKMQ (reference sequence). The CDR3 is 15 amino acids. The CDR3 DNA reads TGTGCCAGCCGAAAGCTTCAACCCCGCACAGATACGCAGTATTTT. It is translated as CASRKLQPRTDTQYF.

The chain employs TRBV6-1 and TRBJ1-6; TRBD1 agrees at 8 bases. Germline V CDR1 and CDR2: MNHNS, SASEGT. With V trimmed by 3 bases and J by 8 bases, 6 bases remained unmatched. The CDR3 is made up of 15 amino acids. The chain's CDR3 is CASSERTGRDSPLHF. For the CDR3, the DNA is TGTGCCAGCAGTGAGCGGACAGGGAGAGATTCACCCCTCCACTTT.

The chain carries TRBV27 and TRBJ1-5; the D gene is possibly TRBD1 (5 bases). CDR1 is MNHEY, CDR2 SMNVEV, per germline (reference sequence). Trimming left V 5 bases short and J 7 bases short, with 12 bases between. The CDR3 has 13 amino acids. CDR3 DNA sequence: TGTGCCAGCAGTGACAGCCGATCCCAGCCCCAGCATTTT. This codes for CASSDSRSQPQHF.

The chain recombines TRBV28 with TRBJ2-2; 12 bases are a match to TRBD2. CDR3 length equals 13 residues. V trimming: 10 bases; J trimming: 7 bases; junction bases outside the gene matches: 4. The germline CDR1 and CDR2 sequences are MDHEN and SYDVKM. CDR3 bases: TGTGCCACCCGACTAGCGGGAGTCGGGGAGCTGTTTTTT. Translation: CATRLAGVGELFF.

V gene TRBV18 combines with J gene TRBJ2-7, with TRBD2 identical over 8 bases. Germline values: CDR1 KGHSH, CDR2 LQKENI. Unmatched junction bases numbered 4, after V lost 2 bases and J lost 4 bases. This CDR3 is built from 14 residues. CDR3 bases: TGTGCCAGCTCACCAGCCTCTAGCGGGTACGAGCAGTACTTC. Translating gives CASSPASSGYEQYF. The full variable domain, rest sourced from reference TRBV18 and TRBJ2-7, is NAGVMQNPRHLVRRRGQEARLRCSPMKGHSHVYWYRQLPEEGLKFMVYLQKENIIDESGMPKERFSAEFPKEGPSILRIQQVVRGDSAAYFCASSPASSGYEQYFGPGTRLTVT.

The V and J genes are TRBV4-1 and TRBJ1-5, with D perhaps TRBD1 (5 bases). Germline V gene data show CDR1 as MGHRA and CDR2 as YSYEKL. The ends were cut back, 1 base at V and 6 bases at J, with 13 bases in the middle. CDR3 length equals 15 residues. The CDR3 DNA reads TGCGCCAGCAGCCAAGGATTAGGGGTTGGTCAGCCCCAGCATTTT. This encodes CASSQGLGVGQPQHF.

This chain connects TRBV19 to TRBJ2-7, with D tentatively TRBD1 (6 bases). The CDR3 extends over 15 amino acids. The V end was cut by 5 bases, the J end by 0 bases, with 14 bases between. The germline V gene encodes CDR1 LNHDA and CDR2 SQIVND (reference sequence). In DNA form, the CDR3 reads TGTGCCAGTAGTGGGGACATACTGAGCTCCTACGAGCAGTACTTC. Its protein product is CASSGDILSSYEQYF.